This paragraph covers one TCR beta chain sequence. Its cognate antigen is unknown. The data belong to a study of shared clonotypes between healthy human individuals. Only CD45RO-negative cells positively selected for CCR7 counted as naive CD8 cells, so terminally differentiated effector memory CD45RA+ cells were excluded. Each of the donors was a healthy adult who was HIV-negative and had not had a recent acute infection or vaccination. Study conclusions and caveats: Richness estimates generally favored naive over memory subsets. What limited the represented genetic and exposure-history diversity was the small number of donors.

The authors ran the assay at deep level. Sequencing used immunoSEQ multiplex PCR; TCRdb keeps in-frame clones, though not all of them. Counted here are 2 million to 2.5 million clones, over 85% occurring once; the ten biggest clones make up 0.85% to 1.3%. Germline V gene sequence: CDR1 SEHNR, CDR2 FQNEAQ (reference sequence). Trimming shortened V by 5 bases and J by 1 base, and 17 bases separated the two germline ends. The CDR3 is made up of 16 amino acids. Sequencing used naive CD8+ T cells sorted from blood. The chain links TRBV7-9 to TRBJ1-2, with D possibly matching TRBD1 (6 bases). The sequence was collected from a man aged 18 to 35 in good health. CDR3 DNA: TGTGCCAGCAGCCGGATTATGGACAGTTATAACTATGGCTACACCTTC. Encoded protein: CASSRIMDSYNYGYTF. The full variable domain, with the rest looked up from reference TRBV7-9 and TRBJ1-2, is DTGVSQNPRHKITKRGQNVTFRCDPISEHNRLYWYRQTLGQGPEFLTYFQNEAQLEKSRLLSDRFSAERPKGSFSTLEIQRTEQGDSAMYLCASSRIMDSYNYGYTFGSGTRLTVV.